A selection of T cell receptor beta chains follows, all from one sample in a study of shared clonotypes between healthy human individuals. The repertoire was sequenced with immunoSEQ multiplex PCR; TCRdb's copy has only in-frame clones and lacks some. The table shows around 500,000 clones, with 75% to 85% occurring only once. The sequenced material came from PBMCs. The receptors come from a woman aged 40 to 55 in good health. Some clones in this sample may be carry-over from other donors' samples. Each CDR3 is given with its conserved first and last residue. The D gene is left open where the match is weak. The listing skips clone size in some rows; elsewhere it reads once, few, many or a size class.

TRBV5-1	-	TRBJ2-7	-	TGCGCCAGCAGCTTGGGCGGGACGGGCTCCTACGAGCAGTACTTC	CASSLGGTGSYEQYF
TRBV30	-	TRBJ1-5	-	TGTGCCTGGAGTGTAAGGGAGGGTCAGCCCCAGCATTTT	CAWSVREGQPQHF
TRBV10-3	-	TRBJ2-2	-	TGTGCCATCAGGCAGGAACCGAACACCGGGGAGCTGTTTTTT	CAIRQEPNTGELFF
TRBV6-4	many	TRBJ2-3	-	TGTGCCAGCAGTGAAGGAGGGAGCGGCACAGATACGCAGTATTTT	CASSEGGSGTDTQYF
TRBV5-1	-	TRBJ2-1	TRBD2	TGCGCCAGCAGCTTGAGGACGGGAGGGCCCAACAATGAGCAGTTCTTC	CASSLRTGGPNNEQFF
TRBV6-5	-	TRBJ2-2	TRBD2	TGTGCCAGCAGTTACGTTATAGCGGGGCCACCCGGGGAGCTGTTTTTT	CASSYVIAGPPGELFF
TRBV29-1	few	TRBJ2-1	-	TGCAGCGTTGAAGTGGTGTCCAGGTGGTTCTTC	CSVEVVSRWFF
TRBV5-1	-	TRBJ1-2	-	TGCGCCAGCAGCAGGGGACGAGAGGATGGCTACACCTTC	CASSRGREDGYTF
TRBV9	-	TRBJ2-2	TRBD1	TGTGCCAGCAGCGTAGGGACAGGGAACACCGGGGAGCTGTTTTTT	CASSVGTGNTGELFF
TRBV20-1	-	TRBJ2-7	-	TGCAGTGCTAACCTGGCGTACGAGCAGTACTTC	CSANLAYEQYF
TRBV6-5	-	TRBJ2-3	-	TGTGCCAGCAGCTCGCCGGGTTCCAACACAGATACGCAGTATTTT	CASSSPGSNTDTQYF
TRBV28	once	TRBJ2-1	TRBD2	TGTGCCAGCAGTTTGCGTAGCGGGGTATCCTACAATGAGCAGTTCTTC	CASSLRSGVSYNEQFF
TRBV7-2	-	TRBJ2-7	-	TGTGCCAGCAGCCAGGGGCCCCACAACGAGCAGTACTTC	CASSQGPHNEQYF
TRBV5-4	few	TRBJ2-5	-	TGTGCCAGCAGCTGGGCTCGTAGCGCCCAAGAGACCCAGTACTTC	CASSWARSAQETQYF
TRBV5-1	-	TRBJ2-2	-	TGCGCCAGCAGCTTGGGGGCGAACACCGGGGAGCTGTTTTTT	CASSLGANTGELFF
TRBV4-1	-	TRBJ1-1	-	TGCGCCAGCAGCCAAGATCAGCATCGAGGGACTGAAGCTTTCTTT	CASSQDQHRGTEAFF
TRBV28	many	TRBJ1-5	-	TGTGCCAGCAGTTTACGGGGCAGGAGGGGTAATCAGCCCCAGCATTTT	CASSLRGRRGNQPQHF
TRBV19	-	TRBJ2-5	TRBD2	TGTGCCAGTAGTAGCGGGACTAGCGGTGCGGAGACCCAGTACTTC	CASSSGTSGAETQYF
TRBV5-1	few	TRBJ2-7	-	TGCGCCAGCAGCTTCAGGGACGGAACCTACGAGCAGTACTTC	CASSFRDGTYEQYF
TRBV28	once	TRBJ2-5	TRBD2	TGTGCCAGCAGTCCCGGACTAGCGGGAGTGGCGACCCAGTACTTC	CASSPGLAGVATQYF
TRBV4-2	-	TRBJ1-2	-	TGTGCCAGCAGCCAAGGTACAGGATATGGCTACACCTTC	CASSQGTGYGYTF
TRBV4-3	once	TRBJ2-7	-	TGCGCCAGCAGCCAAGCTTTCGCAGGGGCGCCTCGAGAGTGGTACTTC	CASSQAFAGAPREWYF
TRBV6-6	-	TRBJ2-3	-	TGTGCCAGCAGAAACTCCGGGGCAGATACGCAGTATTTT	CASRNSGADTQYF
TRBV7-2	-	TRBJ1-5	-	TGTGCCAGCAGCTTACGAGGGGATCAGCCCCAGCATTTT	CASSLRGDQPQHF
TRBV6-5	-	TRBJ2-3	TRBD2	TGTGCCAGCACCACTAGCGGTGATACGCAGTATTTT	CASTTSGDTQYF
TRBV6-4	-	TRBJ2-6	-	TGTGCCAGCAGTGAATTGACAGGCTCTGGGGCCAACGTCCTGACTTTC	CASSELTGSGANVLTF
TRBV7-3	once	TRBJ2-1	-	TGTGCCAGCAGCCAGGGACCTCGCAATGAGCAGTTCTTC	CASSQGPRNEQFF
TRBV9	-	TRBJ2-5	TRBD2	TGTGCCAGCACCCGGGCGGGAGGGCCAGAAGAGACCCAGTACTTC	CASTRAGGPEETQYF
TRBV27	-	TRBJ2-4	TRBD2	TGTGCCAGCAGTTTAACCGGACTAGCGGTCCCAAGGGATGGCATTCAGTACTTC	CASSLTGLAVPRDGIQYF
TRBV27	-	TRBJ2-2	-	TGTGCCAGCAGTTTATCCGCGATTGAGAACACCGGGGAGCTGTTTTTT	CASSLSAIENTGELFF
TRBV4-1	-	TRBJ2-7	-	TGCGCCAGCAGCCAAGAAGAGTTCTCCTACGAGCAGTACTTC	CASSQEEFSYEQYF
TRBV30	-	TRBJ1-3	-	TGTGCCTGGAGTGCGTCATTCGGAAACACCATATATTTT	CAWSASFGNTIYF
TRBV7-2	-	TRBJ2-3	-	TGTGCCAGCAGCTTTAGCAGATCGGGGGATACGCAGTATTTT	CASSFSRSGDTQYF
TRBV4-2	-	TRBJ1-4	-	TGTGCCAGCAGCCAAGTCGGGGACGGGGAAAAACTGTTTTTT	CASSQVGDGEKLFF
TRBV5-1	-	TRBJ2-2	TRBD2	TGCGCCAGCAGCTTCCTAGCGGGAGATCGGACAGGCGGGGAGCTGTTTTTT	CASSFLAGDRTGGELFF
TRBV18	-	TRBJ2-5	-	TGTGCCAGCTCATCCAGGGTTGGCCAAGAGACCCAGTACTTC	CASSSRVGQETQYF
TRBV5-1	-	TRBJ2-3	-	TGCGCCAGCAGCTTGGGAGGGGCAACAGATACGCAGTATTTT	CASSLGGATDTQYF
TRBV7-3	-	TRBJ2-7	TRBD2	TGTGCCAGCAGCCAGGGACTAGCGGGATCCTACGAGCAGTACTTC	CASSQGLAGSYEQYF
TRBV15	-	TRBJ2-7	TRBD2	TGTGCCACCAGCAGAGGTGTGAGGGTGTTAGCGGCCGGGGGGAACTACGAGCAGTACTTC	CATSRGVRVLAAGGNYEQYF
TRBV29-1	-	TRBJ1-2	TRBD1	TGCAGCGTGGCAGGGGGCGACGGCTACACCTTC	CSVAGGDGYTF
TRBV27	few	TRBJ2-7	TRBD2	TGTGCCAGCGGGGGGGAGCGGAGAGAATACGAGCAGTACTTC	CASGGERREYEQYF
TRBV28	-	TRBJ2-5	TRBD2	TGTGCCAGCAGTTCGGGAGGGAGCGGAGAGACCCAGTACTTC	CASSSGGSGETQYF
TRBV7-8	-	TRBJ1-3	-	TGTGCCAGCAGCAAACCAGCTACTGACTCTGGAAACACCATATATTTT	CASSKPATDSGNTIYF
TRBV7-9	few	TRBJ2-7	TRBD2	TGTGCCAGCAGCGAAGGGACTAGCGGGAGCCTGGGAGAGCAGTACTTC	CASSEGTSGSLGEQYF
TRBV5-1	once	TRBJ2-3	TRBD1	TGCGCCAGCAGCAGGACAGGAGTCACAGATACGCAGTATTTT	CASSRTGVTDTQYF
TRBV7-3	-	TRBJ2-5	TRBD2	TGTGCCAGCAGCCTGGGACTAGCGGGAGAAGAGACCCAGTACTTC	CASSLGLAGEETQYF
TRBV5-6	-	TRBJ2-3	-	TGTGCCAGCAGCTTATGGGGAGCAGATACGCAGTATTTT	CASSLWGADTQYF
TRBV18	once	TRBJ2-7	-	TGTGCCAGCTCACCCCACAGGGAAAGCGAGCAGTACTTC	CASSPHRESEQYF
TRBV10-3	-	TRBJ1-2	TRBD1	TGTGCCATCAGTGGGAGACAGGGGGACCGTGGCTACACCTTC	CAISGRQGDRGYTF
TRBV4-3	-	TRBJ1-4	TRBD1	TGCGCCAGCAGCCGCGTTACACAGGGGGCTGGTGAAAAACTGTTTTTT	CASSRVTQGAGEKLFF
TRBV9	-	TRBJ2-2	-	TGTGCCAGCAGCGTAGTAGGGGGGACAGAATCGATGGGCACCGGGGAGCTGTTTTTT	CASSVVGGTESMGTGELFF
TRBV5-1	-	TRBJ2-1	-	TGCGCCAGCAGCATGGACCCGGATGGGATTGAGCAGTTCTTC	CASSMDPDGIEQFF
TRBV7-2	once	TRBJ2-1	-	TGTGCCAGCAGCGGACGGTACAATGAGCAGTTCTTC	CASSGRYNEQFF
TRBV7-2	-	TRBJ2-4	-	TGTGCCAGCAGCTCATTTCTTACTAGGGCCAAAAACATTCAGTACTTC	CASSSFLTRAKNIQYF
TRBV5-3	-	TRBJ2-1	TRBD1	TGTGCCAGAAGCAGGCCTGACAGGGAATACTCCTACAATGAGCAGTTCTTC	CARSRPDREYSYNEQFF